This T cell receptor beta chain was obtained from a study of CD8+ T cells in alopecia areata. Following extraction, RNA underwent reverse transcription to cDNA, which served as the sequencing template. The repertoire was sequenced with immunoSEQ multiplex PCR; TCRdb's copy has only in-frame clones and lacks some. The table shows about 98,000 clones, with 35% to 50% occurring only once. This clone was recorded once. CDR1 SQVTM and CDR2 ANQGSEA come from the germline V gene. There are 13 residues in the CDR3. The germline V and J ends were trimmed by 3 bases and 5 bases, with 14 bases remaining between them.

The receptor was derived from a human donor with alopecia areata. The rearrangement joins TRBV29-1 to TRBJ2-7; tentative D call: TRBD1 (6 bases). Specimen: CD4+ T cells sorted from blood. DNA of the CDR3: TGCAGCGTTGAGGGACAAACGAGGGACGAGCAGTACTTC. Translated: CSVEGQTRDEQYF.